The TCR beta chain under discussion was sequenced for a study of blood T cell repertoires in COVID-19. About the research overall: Specimens from acute and convalescent COVID-19 originated in the United States, Italy and Spain. PBMCs, B-cell-depleted T cells, or T cells were the source of the cDNA or gDNA that made up the material.

In the original workflow: By means of reference gene primer amplification, nucleated cell counts were estimated. TCRdb keeps only in-frame clones here, not all; method: immunoSEQ multiplex PCR. V and J calls and clone size are given by that table; D and trimming were obtained from the DNA. The sample records about 280,000 clones, around 89% being singletons. The CDR3 is made up of 14 amino acids. V shed 2 bases and J shed 11 bases, with 16 bases lying between them. The germline CDR1 and CDR2 sequences are SGHTA and FQGNSA. The chain has TRBV7-2 and TRBJ1-5, with a weak D call TRBD1 (5 bases). The sequenced sample consisted of peripheral blood. The clonotype originates from a middle-aged man with acute or convalescent COVID-19. This CDR3 reads CASSLSRVNRTQHF. The CDR3 coding sequence is TGTGCCAGCAGCTTATCACGGGTTAACAGGACCCAGCATTTT.